This T cell receptor (beta chain) comes out of a study of shared clonotypes between healthy human individuals. Naive CD8 isolation took CD45RO-negative cells positively selected for CCR7 and excluded terminally differentiated effector memory CD45RA+ cells. Concerning this clone: Antigen: not known.

Study-level results: Deeper or shallower sequencing was expected to change how clonotypes are shared among donors.

Clones were read by immunoSEQ multiplex PCR, and TCRdb kept only the in-frame ones, dropping some. Of about 550,000 clones in the sample, roughly 95% were seen once. Germline CDR1 SNHLY, CDR2 FYNNEI. V shed 7 bases and J shed 11 bases, with 17 bases lying between them. CDR3 length: 12 amino acids. The receptor comes from a woman under 40 in good health. The sequenced sample was naive CD8+ T cells sorted from blood. V and J are TRBV2 and TRBJ1-1; D remains ambiguous. Written as DNA, the CDR3 is TGTGCCAGCATCGCTGATCACCGTGAGGCTTTCTTT. Protein: CASIADHREAFF.